These 30 T cell receptor beta chains came from one sample sequenced in a study of shared clonotypes between healthy human individuals. TCRdb keeps only in-frame clones here, not all; method: immunoSEQ multiplex PCR. This table has 2 million to 2.5 million clones, under 95% appearing once. The sequencing input was naive CD4+ T cells from PBMCs. Subset given: CD45RA+ positively selected. The receptors stem from a man aged 18 to 29 in good health. Some clones in this sample may be carry-over from other donors' samples.

This chain uses TRBV7-8 with TRBJ2-7, with D possibly matching TRBD2 (6 bases). Germline assignment: CDR1 SGHVS and CDR2 FQNEAQ. The length of the CDR3 is 16 residues. The germline V and J ends were trimmed by 1 base and 6 bases, with 19 bases remaining between them. The CDR3 DNA is TGTGCCAGCAGCTTAGTTATTGGAGGGCCGGTCGGCGAGCAGTACTTC. Amino acid sequence: CASSLVIGGPVGEQYF.

This chain uses TRBV4-3 with TRBJ2-1; no definite D call. This CDR3 spans 16 amino acids. Germline lookup yields CDR1 LGHNA and CDR2 YSLEER. V lost 0 bases and J 5 bases, leaving 14 bases between the germline ends. DNA for the CDR3: TGCGCCAGCAGCCAAGAATTGAAACAGAATGACAATGAGCAGTTCTTC. Protein product: CASSQELKQNDNEQFF.

The rearrangement uses TRBV11-2 and TRBJ2-1; D gene ambiguous. CDR3 length: 15 amino acids. The germline V gene has CDR1 SGHAT and CDR2 FQNNGV. V was clipped by 1 base and J by 9 bases, with 16 bases between them. CDR3 bases: TGTGCCAGCAGCTTAGGCGCGACTGATATTAGTGAGCAGTTCTTC. Its translation: CASSLGATDISEQFF.

The chain is built from TRBV5-4 and TRBJ1-2, with TRBD1 as a possible D gene (6 bases). The CDR3 is 13 amino acids. Trimming left V 4 bases short and J 8 bases short, with 15 bases between. Germline V CDR1 and CDR2: SGHNT, YYREEE (reference sequence). DNA of the CDR3: TGTGCCAGCAGCGATGGACAGCGAGTGGGCTACACCTTC. Translating it yields CASSDGQRVGYTF.

This chain uses TRBV7-2 with TRBJ2-7; no clear D gene. This CDR3 comprises 14 residues. Looked up from germline, CDR1 is SGHTA and CDR2 is FQGNSA. Trimming shortened V by 5 bases and J by 3 bases, and 14 bases separated the two germline ends. This CDR3 reads CASSPLGYGYEQYF. The CDR3 coding sequence is TGTGCCAGCAGCCCCCTGGGTTATGGCTACGAGCAGTACTTC.

DNA of the CDR3: TGTGCCAGCAGCACCTGGGGGGGAGAGCAGTACTTC. Translation gives CASSTWGGEQYF. This rearrangement joins TRBV9 to TRBJ2-7; 7 bases are a match to TRBD2. After removal of 4 bases from V and 7 bases from J, the junction contained 5 bases not matched to a gene. This CDR3 is 12 amino acids long. Germline V gene sequence: CDR1 SGDLS, CDR2 YYNGEE.

This sequence joins TRBV30 and TRBJ1-2; TRBD1 aligns across 9 bases. The trim removed 3 bases at V and 4 bases at J, leaving 3 bases unmatched. The CDR3 is made up of 13 amino acids. Looked up from germline, CDR1 is GTSNPN and CDR2 is SVGIG (reference sequence). In DNA, the CDR3 is TGTGCCTGGAGAACGACAGGGGGCTATGGCTACACCTTC. Amino acids: CAWRTTGGYGYTF.

The gene calls are TRBV9 and TRBJ2-2; D not certain. V lost 0 bases and J 1 base, leaving 10 bases between the germline ends. Germline CDR1 and CDR2: SGDLS and YYNGEE. The CDR3 is 16 residues long. In nucleotides, the CDR3 is TGTGCCAGCAGCGTAGGGGCAGGTGTGAACACCGGGGAGCTGTTTTTT. Translation: CASSVGAGVNTGELFF.

The chain joins TRBV7-3 to TRBJ1-2, with 12 bases aligning to TRBD1. Per germline, CDR1 SGHTA and CDR2 FQGTGA. The CDR3 covers 15 residues. After removal of 5 bases from V and 2 bases from J, the junction contained 3 bases not matched to a gene. CDR3 DNA sequence: TGTGCCAGCAGCCCAGGGACAGGGGGCAACTATGGCTACACCTTC. It is translated as CASSPGTGGNYGYTF.

This sequence joins TRBV11-2 and TRBJ1-3; D unresolved. V was pared by 4 bases and J by 6 bases, with 16 bases between. The germline gives CDR1 SGHAT, CDR2 FQNNGV. This CDR3 has 15 residues. The CDR3 nucleotides are TGTGCCAGCAGCTACTCGGACGGAGCGGTAAACACCATATATTTT. Its protein is CASSYSDGAVNTIYF.

The rearrangement uses TRBV29-1 and TRBJ2-1; possible D gene TRBD2, 6 bases. This CDR3 comprises 16 residues. CDR1 and CDR2 (germline): SQVTM, ANQGSEA. The V end was cut by 4 bases, the J end by 4 bases, with 20 bases between. DNA for the CDR3: TGCAGCGTTGGGAGCTTGGGGGGAGTAGTGTACAATGAGCAGTTCTTC. It is translated as CSVGSLGGVVYNEQFF.

The chain joins TRBV6-6 to TRBJ2-4; 7 positions agree with TRBD1. The CDR3 is 15 amino acids. CDR1 and CDR2 (germline): MNHNY, SVGAGI (reference sequence). The J segment lost 0 bases and the V segment lost 4 bases, leaving 3 bases of the junction unmatched. The CDR3 here is CASSSGTVAKNIQYF. In DNA, the CDR3 is TGTGCCAGCAGTTCCGGGACAGTAGCCAAAAACATTCAGTACTTC.

The gene calls are TRBV11-2 and TRBJ2-1, with 7 positions matching TRBD2. This CDR3 is 17 amino acids long. Germline CDR1 and CDR2: SGHAT and FQNNGV. J lost 3 bases, V lost 2 bases, and 10 bases had no gene match. CDR3 in amino acids: CASSLKFWRGNYNEQFF. The CDR3 bases are TGTGCCAGCAGCTTAAAGTTCTGGCGGGGGAACTACAATGAGCAGTTCTTC.

The chain carries TRBV14 and TRBJ2-7; TRBD2 might be the D (5 bases). The CDR3 length is 19 residues. Looked up from germline, CDR1 is SGHDN and CDR2 is FVKESK. V gave up 3 bases and J gave up 4 bases, with 28 bases separating them. The CDR3: CASSHRGSRYDPLGYEQYF. In nucleotides, the CDR3 is TGTGCCAGCAGCCACCGAGGGTCCCGATATGACCCACTTGGGTACGAGCAGTACTTC.

The chain recombines TRBV2 with TRBJ1-5, with TRBD1 matching over 7 bases. The CDR3 consists of 12 residues. CDR1 is SNHLY and CDR2 is FYNNEI in the germline V gene. The junction had 3 bases not matched to a gene; V was cut back by 4 bases and J by 9 bases. For the CDR3, the DNA is TGTGCCAGCAGTGGACAGGGTTCGCCCCAGCATTTT. Translation gives CASSGQGSPQHF.

The CDR3 DNA sequence: TGTGCCAGCTCACCATTAAAAGGGATCGGTGGCTACACCTTC. Protein: CASSPLKGIGGYTF. This chain links TRBV18 with TRBJ1-2; D gene ambiguous. Trimming took off 2 bases at V and 7 bases at J, with 14 bases between the two ends. The CDR3 totals 14 residues. From germline, CDR1 is KGHSH and CDR2 LQKENI.

The chain has TRBV28 and TRBJ2-1; the match to TRBD2 covers 7 bases. The germline gives CDR1 MDHEN, CDR2 SYDVKM. Losses at the gene ends were 5 bases for V and 0 bases for J; bases not matched to a gene: 4. CDR3 length equals 15 residues. CDR3 residues: CASSLAVPSYNEQFF. In DNA form, the CDR3 reads TGTGCCAGCAGTCTAGCGGTACCCTCCTACAATGAGCAGTTCTTC.

Turning to this clone: This CDR3 is also generated by other DNA sequences in the sample. V usage is TRBV18 and J usage is TRBJ2-6; 9 bases are shared with TRBD1. CDR1 KGHSH and CDR2 LQKENI come from the germline V gene. The junction had 4 bases not matched to a gene; V was cut back by 3 bases and J by 1 base. The CDR3 spans 17 residues. The CDR3: CASSPGQGHSGANVLTF. As DNA, the CDR3 is TGTGCCAGCTCACCGGGACAGGGCCATTCTGGGGCCAACGTCCTGACTTTC.

This chain links TRBV5-1 with TRBJ1-4; D might be TRBD1 (5 bases). Germline assignment: CDR1 SGHRS and CDR2 YFSETQ. Trimming removed 4 bases at V and 8 bases at J, with 18 bases between. The length of the CDR3 is 15 residues. CDR3 loop: CASSLGWGEPEKLFF. CDR3 sequence (DNA): TGCGCCAGCAGCCTGGGATGGGGGGAGCCAGAAAAACTGTTTTTT.

Concerning this clone: Distinct nucleotide sequences in the sample also encode this CDR3. This sequence joins TRBV29-1 and TRBJ1-1; TRBD1 aligns across 7 bases. Germline loops: CDR1 SQVTM, CDR2 ANQGSEA. The CDR3 contains 12 residues. Unmatched junction bases numbered 4, after V lost 6 bases and J lost 3 bases. CDR3 in amino acids: CSVGTGDTEAFF. The CDR3 DNA sequence: TGCAGCGTAGGAACAGGGGACACTGAAGCTTTCTTT.

In DNA, the CDR3 is TGTGCCAGCAGTGAATACTCTGAAGCTTTCTTT. Translating gives CASSEYSEAFF. J is TRBJ1-1 and V is TRBV25-1; D gene unclear. The ends were cut back, 0 bases at V and 6 bases at J, with 2 bases in the middle. The CDR3 runs to 11 residues. The germline gives CDR1 MGHDK, CDR2 SYGVNS.

This chain joins TRBV18 and TRBJ2-3; 10 nucleotides agree with TRBD2. Germline lookup yields CDR1 KGHSH and CDR2 LQKENI. V dropped 3 bases and J dropped 5; count of bases not matched to a gene: 14. The CDR3 loop spans 18 amino acids. CDR3 in DNA: TGTGCCAGCTCACCCACGCCGGGACTAGCGCCCGGAATAGATACGCAGTATTTT. It translates to CASSPTPGLAPGIDTQYF.

The J gene is TRBJ1-2, the V gene TRBV7-6; D may be TRBD1 (5 bases). The CDR3 totals 15 residues. V lost 1 base and J 5 bases, leaving 14 bases between the germline ends. Looked up from germline, CDR1 is SGHVS and CDR2 is FNYEAQ. This CDR3 is CASSLVAQGYYGYTF. The CDR3 DNA sequence: TGTGCCAGCAGCTTAGTAGCGCAGGGATATTATGGCTACACCTTC.

CDR3 in amino acids: CASSRTGTGGSPLHF. CDR3 in DNA: TGTGCCAGCAGTCGAACCGGGACAGGAGGGTCACCCCTCCACTTT. The chain carries TRBV6-5 and TRBJ1-6; 8 nucleotides line up with TRBD1. CDR3 size: 15 residues. V shed 5 bases, J shed 10 bases, and the junction held 10 bases outside the gene matches. Germline V gives CDR1 MNHEY, CDR2 SVGAGI.

This clone was detected once. V is TRBV20-1 and J is TRBJ2-1, with D hard to call. The CDR3 has 11 residues. Germline V CDR1 and CDR2: DFQATT, SNEGSKA (reference sequence). V lost 3 bases and J lost 11, with 11 bases in between. CDR3 sequence reads: CSARSQLKQFF. The CDR3 region has the DNA TGCAGTGCTAGGAGCCAGTTGAAGCAGTTCTTC.

This clone was observed a single time. V usage is TRBV5-1 and J usage is TRBJ2-5, with D hard to call. With 0 bases removed from V and 5 bases from J, the gap between germline ends came to 11 bases. This CDR3 is built from 14 residues. Germline V gene data show CDR1 as SGHRS and CDR2 as YFSETQ. In DNA, the CDR3 is TGCGCCAGCAGCTTGGATCCCGCCCAGGAGACCCAGTACTTC. Its translation is CASSLDPAQETQYF.

This clone was found once. The rearrangement links TRBV4-1 to TRBJ2-7, with D perhaps TRBD2 (6 bases). From germline, CDR1 is MGHRA and CDR2 YSYEKL. The V gene lost 1 base and the J gene lost 9 bases, with 13 bases spanning the gap. The CDR3 is 13 amino acids. Here the CDR3 DNA reads TGCGCCAGCAGCCAAGTGATTTTGGGGGGGCAGTACTTC. Translation gives CASSQVILGGQYF.

Of note for this clone: The sample holds other DNA sequences that translate to the same CDR3. The chain uses TRBV10-3 and TRBJ1-1, with 8 bases lining up with TRBD1. The CDR3 totals 13 residues. The V and J ends lost 3 bases and 5 bases, in that order; junction bases with no gene match: 2. CDR1 and CDR2 (germline): ENHRY, SYGVKD. The CDR3 loop is CAISEQGGTEAFF. The CDR3 coding sequence is TGTGCCATCAGTGAACAGGGGGGGACTGAAGCTTTCTTT.

The rearrangement links TRBV7-2 to TRBJ2-5, with 11 bases lining up with TRBD2. From germline, CDR1 is SGHTA and CDR2 FQGNSA. The CDR3 extends over 18 amino acids. Germline trimming cut 6 bases from V and 1 base from J; bases unmatched to any gene: 13. The CDR3 bases are TGTGCCAGCAGTGTTGTAACTAGCGGGGGCGCCTTCCAAGAGACCCAGTACTTC. Translation gives CASSVVTSGGAFQETQYF.

This clone appeared a single time. This same CDR3 is encoded by further DNA sequences in the sample. The chain uses TRBV6-5 and TRBJ1-2, with TRBD1 matching 8 bases. CDR1 is MNHEY, CDR2 SVGAGI, per germline. This CDR3 has 13 amino acids. The V and J ends lost 6 bases and 6 bases, in that order; junction bases with no gene match: 6. The CDR3 spells CASRPGQGNGYTF. The CDR3 bases are TGTGCCAGCAGACCCGGACAGGGTAATGGCTACACCTTC.